The 28 T cell receptor beta chains below come from one sample, sequenced in a study of T cell responses to AZD1222 COVID-19 vaccine. Repertoires were generated with immunoSEQ multiplex PCR, while TCRdb's copy carries only in-frame clones and drops some. The sample holds 130,000 or so clones; more than 85% are singletons and the top ten take roughly 0.96%. The sample consisted of peripheral blood, taken on day 0 of AZD1222 vaccination. Source of these receptors: an adult in good health.

This clone has just one count. The chain recombines TRBV7-9 with TRBJ2-5, with TRBD1 as a possible D gene (5 bases). Trimming pared 5 bases from V and 9 bases from J, leaving 13 bases between. The CDR3 spans 12 residues. Germline assignment: CDR1 SEHNR and CDR2 FQNEAQ (reference sequence). The CDR3 DNA follows: TGTGCCAGCAGCCGAAGACAGCAGGCCCAGTACTTC. This translates into CASSRRQQAQYF.

The chain combines TRBV29-1 with TRBJ1-2; TRBD1 matches at 7 bases. V gave up 6 bases and J gave up 4 bases; unmatched junction bases: 11. Germline V CDR1 and CDR2: SQVTM, ANQGSEA. This CDR3 contains 14 residues. The CDR3 sequence is CSVGNGQAIYGYTF. Written as DNA, the CDR3 is TGCAGCGTCGGAAACGGACAGGCCATCTATGGCTACACCTTC.

This clone was observed a few times. The chain employs TRBV5-6 and TRBJ2-2, with D possibly matching TRBD2 (6 bases). This CDR3 is built from 17 residues. V shed 3 bases and J shed 2 bases, with 17 bases lying between them. The V gene's germline CDR1 is SGHDT and CDR2 YYEEEE. CDR3 sequence reads: CASSYPGGTPNTGELFF. CDR3 in DNA: TGTGCCAGCAGCTATCCTGGGGGGACCCCTAACACCGGGGAGCTGTTTTTT.

The chain is built from TRBV6-5 and TRBJ2-2; D possibly corresponds to TRBD2 (5 bases). Germline V gene lookup returns CDR1 MNHEY and CDR2 SVGAGI. The CDR3 length is 13 residues. Trimming took 6 bases from V and 6 from J, leaving 11 bases between them. This CDR3 reads CASRATRAGELFF. The CDR3 region has the DNA TGTGCCAGCAGGGCTACGAGGGCCGGGGAGCTGTTTTTT.

This rearrangement joins TRBV10-3 to TRBJ1-2; D not certain. V lost 4 bases and J 0 bases, leaving 15 bases between the germline ends. Germline assignment: CDR1 ENHRY and CDR2 SYGVKD. This CDR3 comprises 16 residues. CDR3 in amino acids: CAISGGEGLTNYGYTF. The CDR3 nucleotides read TGTGCCATCAGTGGGGGAGAGGGTCTAACTAACTATGGCTACACCTTC.

The chain has TRBV18 and TRBJ2-1, with no clear D. Per germline, CDR1 KGHSH and CDR2 LQKENI. The germline V and J ends were trimmed by 1 base and 0 bases, with 13 bases remaining between them. The CDR3 sequence is 17 residues long. The CDR3 loop reads CASSPRPPSGSYNEQFF. Written as DNA, the CDR3 is TGTGCCAGCTCACCACGGCCCCCTTCGGGCTCCTACAATGAGCAGTTCTTC.

The V call is TRBV2, the J call TRBJ1-5; D perhaps matches TRBD1 (5 bases). The CDR3 has 16 residues. Germline CDR1 reads SNHLY; CDR2 reads FYNNEI. The V and J ends lost 1 base and 2 bases respectively, with 12 bases between them. The CDR3 reads CASSEVKGFGNQPQHF. CDR3 coding DNA: TGTGCCAGCAGTGAAGTTAAGGGGTTCGGCAATCAGCCCCAGCATTTT.

The V call is TRBV6-5, the J call TRBJ1-3; no firm D call. CDR3 size: 14 residues. The germline CDR1 and CDR2 sequences are MNHEY and SVGAGI. Trimming removed 4 bases from V and 0 bases from J, with 7 bases in between. Here the CDR3 reads CASSLTSSGNTIYF. DNA of the CDR3: TGTGCCAGCAGTTTGACAAGCTCTGGAAACACCATATATTTT.

This clone was picked up one time. V is TRBV3-1 (or the pseudogene TRBV3-2) and J is TRBJ2-5; 11 positions match TRBD2. This CDR3 region has 17 residues. The junction had 7 bases not matched to a gene; V was cut back by 0 bases and J by 4 bases. The germline gives CDR1 LGHDT, CDR2 YNNKEL (reference sequence). The CDR3 here is CASSQDLGTSGGETQYF. The CDR3 region has the DNA TGTGCCAGCAGCCAAGATCTAGGGACTAGCGGAGGAGAGACCCAGTACTTC.

The J gene is TRBJ2-7, the V gene TRBV5-5; 9 bases line up with TRBD1. From germline, CDR1 is SGHKS and CDR2 YYEKEE (reference sequence). The CDR3 has 13 amino acids. The V gene end was trimmed by 4 bases and the J gene end by 4 bases; junction bases not matched to a gene: 3. The CDR3 reads CASSAGQGYEQYF. CDR3 nucleotides: TGTGCCAGCAGCGCGGGACAGGGATACGAGCAGTACTTC.

The chain uses TRBV6-2 or TRBV6-3 and TRBJ2-3, with D possibly called TRBD1 or TRBD2 (6 bases each). CDR1 and CDR2 (germline): MNHEY, SVGEGT. The CDR3 runs to 15 residues. The V gene lost 0 bases and the J gene lost 3 bases, with 10 bases spanning the gap. The CDR3 DNA follows: TGTGCCAGCAGTTACTCGGGGGGCGCGACAGATACGCAGTATTTT. Translated: CASSYSGGATDTQYF.

V is TRBV15 and J is TRBJ1-4; the D is unclear. Germline V gene sequence: CDR1 LNHNV, CDR2 YYDKDF (reference sequence). V was trimmed by 3 bases and J by 8 bases, leaving 10 bases between them. This CDR3 contains 13 residues. The CDR3 DNA sequence: TGTGCCACCAGCAGGTCCCCGGGGGAAAAACTGTTTTTT. The encoded protein is CATSRSPGEKLFF.

J is TRBJ2-7 and V is TRBV10-3, with TRBD1 matching over 7 bases. The CDR3 has 14 residues. The V gene end was trimmed by 6 bases and the J gene end by 5 bases; junction bases not matched to a gene: 10. The germline V gene encodes CDR1 ENHRY and CDR2 SYGVKD. CDR3 amino acids: CAIRPDREGNEQYF. CDR3 nucleotides: TGTGCCATCAGACCAGACAGGGAAGGAAACGAGCAGTACTTC.

V and J are TRBV5-1 and TRBJ1-1, with unresolved D. CDR3 length: 13 amino acids. The ends were cut back, 4 bases at V and 3 bases at J, with 10 bases in the middle. CDR1 is SGHRS and CDR2 is YFSETQ in the germline V gene. CDR3 bases: TGCGCCAGCAGCCGATCAATGGACACTGAAGCTTTCTTT. Protein sequence: CASSRSMDTEAFF.

This chain connects TRBV4-2 to TRBJ1-1; perhaps TRBD1 as D (6 bases). Germline CDR1 LGHNA, CDR2 YNFKEQ. The CDR3 extends over 15 amino acids. Trimming took off 5 bases at V and 0 bases at J, with 13 bases between the two ends. The CDR3 DNA is TGTGCCAGCAGCTATCCCGGGACATTGAACACTGAAGCTTTCTTT. It specifies CASSYPGTLNTEAFF.

The CDR3 protein is CSVGTSGDAYEQYF. The CDR3 nucleotides read TGCAGCGTCGGGACTAGCGGTGACGCCTACGAGCAGTACTTC. The chain links TRBV29-1 to TRBJ2-7; 11 bases align to TRBD2. J was trimmed by 2 bases and V by 6 bases; bases with no gene match: 6. The V gene's germline CDR1 is SQVTM and CDR2 ANQGSEA. CDR3 length: 14 residues.

CDR3 sequence: CASSLQGYVNTEAFF. The CDR3 bases are TGTGCCAGCAGTCTACAGGGGTATGTGAACACTGAAGCTTTCTTT. This rearrangement joins TRBV28 to TRBJ1-1, with TRBD1 identical over 7 bases. The CDR3 covers 15 residues. The V segment lost 5 bases and the J segment 0 bases; nucleotides outside the gene matches: 6. The germline CDR1 and CDR2 sequences are MDHEN and SYDVKM.

This clone came up once. The chain employs TRBV19 and TRBJ1-5; possible D gene TRBD1, 6 bases. The CDR3 has 13 amino acids. Germline assignment: CDR1 LNHDA and CDR2 SQIVND (reference sequence). The ends were cut back, 10 bases at V and 6 bases at J, with 16 bases in the middle. CDR3 sequence (DNA): TGTGCCACCCTCCAGGGGTTCGGTCAGCCCCAGCATTTT. It yields the protein CATLQGFGQPQHF.

The chain joins TRBV7-7 to TRBJ2-7, with D hard to call. This CDR3 is built from 13 residues. V lost 6 bases, J lost 3 bases, and 12 bases lay in between. Germline V lookup: CDR1 SSHAT, CDR2 FNYEAQ (reference sequence). For the CDR3, the DNA is TGTGCCAGCAGTTGGGCAGCAGACTACGAGCAGTACTTC. This encodes CASSWAADYEQYF. Complete variable domain (other parts from reference TRBV7-7 and TRBJ2-7): GAGVSQSPRYKVTKRGQDVTLRCDPISSHATLYWYQQALGQGPEFLTYFNYEAQPDKSGLPSDRFSAERPEGSISTLTIQRTEQRDSAMYRCASSWAADYEQYFGPGTRLTVT.

The chain combines TRBV5-1 with TRBJ1-6; 8 bases are shared with TRBD1. The CDR3 spans 14 residues. Germline CDR1 is SGHRS and CDR2 is YFSETQ. V lost 4 bases, J lost 5 bases, and 2 bases stayed unmatched. The CDR3 coding sequence is TGCGCCAGCAGCAAGGGACAGGATAATTCACCCCTCCACTTT. Protein product: CASSKGQDNSPLHF.

V is TRBV5-6 and J is TRBJ1-3; D gene ambiguous. V lost 3 bases and J 0 bases, leaving 13 bases between the germline ends. CDR3 size: 16 residues. In germline, CDR1 is SGHDT, CDR2 YYEEEE. CDR3 DNA sequence: TGTGCCAGCAGCTATGCTCCGGAGGGCTCTGGAAACACCATATATTTT. It is translated as CASSYAPEGSGNTIYF. Combining the CDR3 with reference TRBV5-6 and TRBJ1-3 gives the whole variable domain DAGVTQSPTHLIKTRGQQVTLRCSPKSGHDTVSWYQQALGQGPQFIFQYYEEEERQRGNFPDRFSGHQFPNYSSELNVNALLLGDSALYLCASSYAPEGSGNTIYFGEGSWLTVV.

In the case of this clone: The same CDR3 can be traced to other DNA sequences in this sample. The chain joins TRBV19 to TRBJ1-2; possibly TRBD1 for D (6 bases). The germline CDR1 and CDR2 sequences are LNHDA and SQIVND (reference sequence). The CDR3 is made up of 13 amino acids. Trimming shortened V by 1 base and J by 7 bases, and 10 bases separated the two germline ends. The CDR3 sequence is CASSIGTVPGYTF. The DNA of the CDR3 is TGTGCCAGTAGTATAGGGACAGTGCCTGGCTACACCTTC.

The V call is TRBV9, the J call TRBJ1-5; maybe TRBD1 (5 bases). The CDR3 is made up of 17 amino acids. Germline V gene data show CDR1 as SGDLS and CDR2 as YYNGEE. V lost 4 bases to trimming and J lost 0 bases, with 17 bases between them. In nucleotides, the CDR3 is TGTGCCAGCAGCCGGGGCGCCCAAGTGTCTAGCAATCAGCCCCAGCATTTT. This translates into CASSRGAQVSSNQPQHF.

The rearrangement links TRBV4-1 to TRBJ2-1, with D maybe TRBD1 (6 bases). The germline CDR1 and CDR2 sequences are MGHRA and YSYEKL. This CDR3 has 16 residues. V lost 0 bases to trimming and J lost 0 bases, with 9 bases between them. The CDR3 DNA reads TGCGCCAGCAGCCAAGACCCCAGGGGCTCCTACAATGAGCAGTTCTTC. Protein product: CASSQDPRGSYNEQFF.

J is TRBJ2-3 and V is TRBV7-8; 8 nucleotides agree with TRBD2. V gave up 8 bases and J gave up 2 bases; unmatched junction bases: 9. The CDR3 sequence is 15 residues long. The germline V gene has CDR1 SGHVS and CDR2 FQNEAQ. DNA of the CDR3: TGTGCCAGCGGTCCGGGCGGGGGGTCCACAGATACGCAGTATTTT. Its translation: CASGPGGGSTDTQYF.

The chain employs TRBV2 and TRBJ1-1; D remains ambiguous. V was cut by 4 bases and J by 1 base, with 10 bases left in between. Germline-derived CDR1 and CDR2 are SNHLY and FYNNEI. This CDR3 region has 14 residues. CDR3 nucleotides: TGTGCCAGCAGTGCCCGCCGGGAGAACACTGAAGCTTTCTTT. Translation: CASSARRENTEAFF.

V and J are TRBV27 and TRBJ1-5; D gene unclear. Trimming took 2 bases from V and 0 from J, leaving 8 bases between them. The CDR3 sequence is 15 residues long. Germline values: CDR1 MNHEY, CDR2 SMNVEV (reference sequence). The DNA of the CDR3 is TGTGCCAGCAGTTTAGCTTTTTATAGCAATCAGCCCCAGCATTTT. It codes for CASSLAFYSNQPQHF.

This chain uses TRBV9 with TRBJ2-3, with 8 nucleotides matching TRBD2. CDR1 and CDR2 from the germline V gene are SGDLS and YYNGEE. The CDR3 sequence is 17 residues long. V was pared by 3 bases and J by 4 bases, with 13 bases of the junction left unmatched. The chain's CDR3 is CASSDHTGLGSPDTQYF. The CDR3, as DNA: TGTGCCAGCAGCGACCACACGGGACTAGGTTCCCCAGATACGCAGTATTTT. Supplemented by reference TRBV9 and TRBJ2-3, the full variable domain reads DSGVTQTPKHLITATGQRVTLRCSPRSGDLSVYWYQQSLDQGLQFLIQYYNGEERAKGNILERFSAQQFPDLHSELNLSSLELGDSALYFCASSDHTGLGSPDTQYFGPGTRLTVL.